The 16 T cell receptor beta chains listed next were all sequenced from one sample in a study of OX40 agonist ivuxolimab in advanced cancers. Repertoires were generated with immunoSEQ multiplex PCR, while TCRdb's copy carries only in-frame clones and drops some. Of 65,000 or so clones detected, roughly 89% appear once; the ten largest clones hold approximately 2.5%. Source: CD4+ or CD8+ T cells sorted from blood, taken in a trial of the OX40 agonist ivuxolimab. Receptors were obtained from an adult with an advanced solid tumor such as melanoma, head and neck, liver or kidney cancer.

The chain uses TRBV5-1 and TRBJ1-4; 7 bases line up with TRBD1. CDR3 length equals 15 residues. Germline CDR1 SGHRS, CDR2 YFSETQ. The trim removed 0 bases at V and 7 bases at J, leaving 6 bases unmatched. In DNA form, the CDR3 reads TGCGCCAGCAGCTTGGAAGGGGGCGAGGGTGAAAAACTGTTTTTT. Translating gives CASSLEGGEGEKLFF.

V gene TRBV11-1 combines with J gene TRBJ1-1, with 7 bases lining up with TRBD1. Per the germline V gene, CDR1 is SGHAT and CDR2 is FQDESV (reference sequence). The CDR3 consists of 17 residues. Trimming took 2 bases from V and 0 from J; bases not matched to a gene: 9. CDR3 in amino acids: CASSLYPMGQLNTEAFF. The CDR3 region has the DNA TGTGCCAGCAGCTTATACCCGATGGGACAGTTGAACACTGAAGCTTTCTTT.

The chain carries TRBV4-3 and TRBJ2-7; perhaps TRBD2 as D (5 bases). Germline CDR1 is LGHNA and CDR2 is YSLEER. The CDR3 has 17 residues. With 0 bases removed from V and 4 bases from J, the gap between germline ends came to 19 bases. The CDR3 region is CASSQEALRGIPYEQYF. Written as DNA, the CDR3 is TGCGCCAGCAGCCAAGAGGCCCTTAGAGGGATTCCGTACGAGCAGTACTTC.

The V gene is TRBV5-4, the J gene TRBJ2-7, with a possible D match to TRBD2 (7 bases). Germline V gene sequence: CDR1 SGHNT, CDR2 YYREEE (reference sequence). The CDR3 is made up of 16 amino acids. The germline V and J ends were trimmed by 4 bases and 4 bases, with 21 bases remaining between them. CDR3 nucleotides: TGTGCCAGCAGCCCCCGGGGGGCGAGCACCACGTACGAGCAGTACTTC. Protein product: CASSPRGASTTYEQYF.

The J gene is TRBJ1-1, the V gene TRBV18, with unresolved D. V was cut by 1 base and J by 1 base, with 1 base left in between. Germline assignment: CDR1 KGHSH and CDR2 LQKENI. The CDR3 runs 12 residues. The CDR3 protein is CASSPRNTEAFF. The CDR3 bases are TGTGCCAGCTCACCACGGAACACTGAAGCTTTCTTT.

The table lists this clone with a few counts. This chain joins TRBV9 and TRBJ2-2; D not certain. V lost 3 bases to trimming and J lost 1 base, with 7 bases between them. The germline CDR1 and CDR2 sequences are SGDLS and YYNGEE. CDR3 length: 14 residues. CDR3 in DNA: TGTGCCAGCAGCGCGGACGGGAACACCGGGGAGCTGTTTTTT. Protein: CASSADGNTGELFF.

The chain couples TRBV30 to TRBJ1-6, with D perhaps matching TRBD1 (5 bases). The germline V gene encodes CDR1 GTSNPN and CDR2 SVGIG (reference sequence). The V gene lost 4 bases and the J gene lost 10 bases, with 20 bases spanning the gap. CDR3 length equals 15 residues. DNA of the CDR3: TGTGCCTGGATACCAAAGGGACCCCAAGGGTCACCCCTCCACTTT. Translation gives CAWIPKGPQGSPLHF.

This chain links TRBV6-1 with TRBJ2-7, with D unresolved. V dropped 5 bases and J dropped 4 bases, with 9 bases sitting between them. The CDR3 has 12 residues. The germline CDR1 and CDR2 sequences are MNHNS and SASEGT. The CDR3 region has the DNA TGTGCCAGCAGTCTACTGGGATACGAGCAGTACTTC. Translation gives CASSLLGYEQYF.

The chain links TRBV19 to TRBJ2-7, with D uncertain. Germline lookup yields CDR1 LNHDA and CDR2 SQIVND (reference sequence). The length of the CDR3 is 14 residues. Deletions cut 3 bases from V and 0 bases from J, with 9 bases between. In DNA, the CDR3 is TGTGCCAGTAGTATTGGGCCTAACTCCTACGAGCAGTACTTC. Its translation is CASSIGPNSYEQYF.

The chain joins TRBV10-2 to TRBJ2-5; maybe TRBD2 (6 bases). The ends were cut back, 5 bases at V and 4 bases at J, with 14 bases in the middle. From germline, CDR1 is WSHSY and CDR2 SAAADI. The CDR3 runs to 14 residues. The chain's CDR3 is CASSPGLLRETQYF. The CDR3 DNA reads TGCGCCAGCAGTCCCGGACTATTGCGAGAGACCCAGTACTTC.

The chain carries TRBV4-1 and TRBJ2-2; D call uncertain. Germline V gives CDR1 MGHRA, CDR2 YSYEKL. There are 18 residues in the CDR3. Trimming removed 2 bases at V and 1 base at J, with 17 bases between. CDR3 residues: CASSQRTSGRKNTGELFF. Here the CDR3 DNA reads TGCGCCAGCAGCCAAAGGACGTCAGGACGGAAGAACACCGGGGAGCTGTTTTTT.

The chain carries TRBV9 and TRBJ2-5, with 9 bases that match TRBD2. This CDR3 comprises 13 residues. Germline values: CDR1 SGDLS, CDR2 YYNGEE. V lost 1 base and J lost 7; bases outside the gene matches: 2. The CDR3 sequence is CASSVPRGGTQYF. DNA of the CDR3: TGTGCCAGCAGCGTACCGCGGGGGGGGACCCAGTACTTC. The full variable domain, its missing parts supplied by reference TRBV9 and TRBJ2-5, is DSGVTQTPKHLITATGQRVTLRCSPRSGDLSVYWYQQSLDQGLQFLIQYYNGEERAKGNILERFSAQQFPDLHSELNLSSLELGDSALYFCASSVPRGGTQYFGPGTRLLVL.

The sample holds one count of this clone. This chain joins TRBV7-9 and TRBJ1-1, with D uncertain. CDR3 length: 13 amino acids. CDR1 is SEHNR, CDR2 FQNEAQ, per germline (reference sequence). V shed 5 bases and J shed 6 bases, with 13 bases lying between them. The CDR3 here is CASSRPEVSEAFF. The DNA for the CDR3 is TGTGCCAGCAGCCGGCCGGAGGTCTCTGAAGCTTTCTTT. The full variable domain, with the rest looked up from reference TRBV7-9 and TRBJ1-1, is DTGVSQNPRHKITKRGQNVTFRCDPISEHNRLYWYRQTLGQGPEFLTYFQNEAQLEKSRLLSDRFSAERPKGSFSTLEIQRTEQGDSAMYLCASSRPEVSEAFFGQGTRLTVV.

The chain combines TRBV19 with TRBJ2-1; 8 positions match TRBD1. Germline CDR1 and CDR2: LNHDA and SQIVND (reference sequence). The CDR3 has 11 residues. J lost 12 bases, V lost 6 bases, and 4 bases had no gene match. The CDR3 DNA is TGTGCCAGTAGATCCGGGACAGGGCAGTTCTTC. Encoded protein: CASRSGTGQFF.

The V and J genes are TRBV5-1 and TRBJ1-2; tentatively, D is TRBD1 (5 bases). CDR3 length: 13 amino acids. The germline V gene has CDR1 SGHRS and CDR2 YFSETQ. V lost 4 bases and J lost 4, with 11 bases in between. The CDR3 here is CASSPSDSYGYTF. The CDR3, as DNA: TGCGCCAGCAGCCCGTCCGACAGCTATGGCTACACCTTC.

The chain couples TRBV18 to TRBJ2-1; 11 positions match TRBD2. The germline V gene has CDR1 KGHSH and CDR2 LQKENI. V lost 0 bases and J lost 4; bases outside the gene matches: 8. The CDR3 runs 18 residues. CDR3 loop: CASSPPRGTSGTYNEQFF. CDR3 coding DNA: TGTGCCAGCTCACCACCCCGAGGGACTAGCGGAACATACAATGAGCAGTTCTTC.